This T cell receptor (beta chain) was sequenced during a study of blood T cell repertoires in COVID-19. In the study overall: Some COVID-19 samples were acute and others convalescent; all came from the United States, Italy and Spain.

After removal of 4 bases from V and 3 bases from J, the junction contained 3 bases not matched to a gene. This CDR3 has 13 amino acids. CDR1 GTSNPN and CDR2 SVGIG come from the germline V gene (reference sequence). This clone was seen a handful of times. Source study methods: Estimates of nucleated cell counts were drawn from the amplification of reference gene primers. The method was immunoSEQ multiplex PCR; TCRdb's version includes in-frame clones alone and lacks a portion of them. D and trimming come from the DNA, and the V and J calls and clone size come from that table. Of about 400,000 clones in the sample, 89% were seen once.

This TCR came from a woman between 25 and 40 years old who had recovered from COVID-19. Material: PBMCs or T cells enriched from blood (not recorded which). The chain has TRBV30 and TRBJ2-7; 10 bases align to TRBD1. The CDR3 is CAWTRDRGYEQYF. In DNA form, the CDR3 reads TGTGCCTGGACCCGGGACAGGGGCTACGAGCAGTACTTC.